These 10 T cell receptor beta chains were sequenced from one sample in a study of OX40 agonist ivuxolimab in advanced cancers. The repertoire was sequenced with immunoSEQ multiplex PCR; TCRdb's copy has only in-frame clones and lacks some. The sample shows 65,000 to 80,000 clones, 75% to 85% of them seen only once. The source was CD4+ or CD8+ T cells sorted from blood, collected in a trial of the OX40 agonist ivuxolimab. The receptors come from an adult with an advanced solid tumor such as melanoma, head and neck, liver or kidney cancer.

V gene TRBV6-6 combines with J gene TRBJ1-1, with TRBD1 matching 7 bases. V dropped 11 bases and J dropped 4; count of bases not matched to a gene: 10. This CDR3 has 13 amino acids. In germline, CDR1 is MNHNY, CDR2 SVGAGI (reference sequence). The CDR3 DNA reads as TGTGCCGGGCAGGGGGATGTGGGCACTGAAGCTTTCTTT. Translating it yields CAGQGDVGTEAFF.

V and J are TRBV15 and TRBJ2-1; 10 bases fit TRBD1. The CDR3 has 13 residues. V shed 10 bases, J shed 4 bases, and the junction held 4 bases outside the gene matches. The germline V gene has CDR1 LNHNV and CDR2 YYDKDF (reference sequence). The DNA of the CDR3 is TGTGCCAGGGACAGGGGACAATACAATGAGCAGTTCTTC. Protein: CARDRGQYNEQFF.

V and J are TRBV28 and TRBJ1-5, with unresolved D. The germline gives CDR1 MDHEN, CDR2 SYDVKM. This CDR3 is 10 amino acids long. Trimming shortened V by 10 bases and J by 5 bases, and 6 bases separated the two germline ends. This CDR3 is CATGDQPQHF. The CDR3 nucleotides are TGTGCCACCGGGGATCAGCCCCAGCATTTT.

This chain uses TRBV6-1 with TRBJ2-7, with unresolved D. Between the trimmed V and J ends, which lost 2 bases and 7 bases, there was a span of 12 bases. This CDR3 spans 13 amino acids. Germline assignment: CDR1 MNHNS and CDR2 SASEGT. CDR3 DNA: TGTGCCAGCAGTGAAACACTCCAAATGGAGCAGTACGTC. Translation: CASSETLQMEQYV.

The chain recombines TRBV4-1 with TRBJ2-2, with D unresolved. Germline loops: CDR1 MGHRA, CDR2 YSYEKL. The V gene lost 4 bases and the J gene lost 5 bases, with 11 bases spanning the gap. CDR3 size: 14 residues. Here the CDR3 DNA reads TGCGCCAGCAGCCCATTAGCCGGGACCGGGGAGCTGTTTTTT. Protein: CASSPLAGTGELFF.

This clone was picked up one time. V and J are TRBV5-1 and TRBJ2-6; no clear D gene. The CDR3 totals 15 residues. The V gene lost 0 bases and the J gene lost 1 base, with 5 bases spanning the gap. Germline-derived CDR1 and CDR2 are SGHRS and YFSETQ. The CDR3 protein is CASSLDTSGANVLTF. The CDR3 DNA reads as TGCGCCAGCAGCTTGGACACTTCTGGGGCCAACGTCCTGACTTTC.

The rearrangement uses TRBV7-9 and TRBJ2-3; no reliable D call. Between the trimmed V and J ends, which lost 2 bases and 3 bases, there was a span of 12 bases. This CDR3 has 15 amino acids. Germline CDR1 is SEHNR and CDR2 is FQNEAQ (reference sequence). The CDR3 DNA is TGTGCCAGCAGCTTATCAGTCACTCCGACAGATACGCAGTATTTT. Translated, it gives CASSLSVTPTDTQYF.

This clone was counted once. The rearrangement joins TRBV28 to TRBJ2-5; TRBD2 is a possible D gene (5 bases). The CDR3 consists of 14 residues. CDR1 MDHEN and CDR2 SYDVKM come from the germline V gene. With 9 bases removed from V and 5 bases from J, the gap between germline ends came to 19 bases. CDR3 DNA: TGTGCCAGTAGACCTGGGTCTAGCTGGGAGACCCAGTACTTC. Its protein product is CASRPGSSWETQYF. The complete variable domain, with remaining parts taken from reference TRBV28 and TRBJ2-5, reads DVKVTQSSRYLVKRTGEKVFLECVQDMDHENMFWYRQDPGLGLRLIYFSYDVKMKEKGDIPEGYSVSREKKERFSLILESASTNQTSMYLCASRPGSSWETQYFGPGTRLLVL.

The chain uses TRBV6-6 and TRBJ2-7, with 11 bases matching TRBD2. CDR1 and CDR2 from the germline V gene are MNHNY and SVGAGI (reference sequence). The CDR3 is 15 amino acids. V was clipped by 6 bases and J by 6 bases; unmatched bases: 10. This CDR3 reads CASRNGSSGRLEQYF. CDR3 sequence (DNA): TGTGCCAGCAGAAACGGGTCTAGCGGGAGGCTCGAGCAGTACTTC.

V and J are TRBV6-6 and TRBJ2-1, with D unclear. The length of the CDR3 is 11 residues. CDR1 and CDR2 from the germline V gene are MNHNY and SVGAGI (reference sequence). The V and J ends lost 8 bases and 8 bases respectively, with 10 bases between them. The CDR3 DNA reads as TGTGCCAGCCGCTCGATGGATGAGCAGTTCTTC. Translated: CASRSMDEQFF.